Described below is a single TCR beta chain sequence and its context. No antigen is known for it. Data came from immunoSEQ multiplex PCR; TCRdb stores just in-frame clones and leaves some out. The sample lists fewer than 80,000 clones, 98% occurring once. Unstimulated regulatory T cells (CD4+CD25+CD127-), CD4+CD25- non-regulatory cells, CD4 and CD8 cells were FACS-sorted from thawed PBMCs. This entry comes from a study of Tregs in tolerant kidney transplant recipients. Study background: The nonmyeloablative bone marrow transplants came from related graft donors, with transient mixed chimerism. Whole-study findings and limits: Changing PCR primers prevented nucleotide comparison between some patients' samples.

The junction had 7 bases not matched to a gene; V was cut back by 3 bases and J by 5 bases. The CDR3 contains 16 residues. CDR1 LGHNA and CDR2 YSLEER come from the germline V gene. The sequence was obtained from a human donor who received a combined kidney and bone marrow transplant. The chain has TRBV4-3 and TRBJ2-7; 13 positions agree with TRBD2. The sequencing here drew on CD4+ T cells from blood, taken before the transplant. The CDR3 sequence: CASSQGTSGIWDEQYF. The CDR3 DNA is TGCGCCAGCAGCCAGGGGACTAGCGGGATTTGGGACGAGCAGTACTTC.